These T cell receptor beta chains were read from a single sample in a study of blood T cell repertoires in COVID-19. Profiling relied on immunoSEQ multiplex PCR, and the TCRdb table lists in-frame clones only, not all of them. The sample lists about 150,000 clones, around 80% occurring once. The sequenced sample consisted of PBMCs or T cells enriched from blood (not recorded which). These TCRs come from a woman in her fifties or sixties who had recovered from COVID-19. CDR3s include the opening cysteine and the closing phenylalanine or tryptophan. A D gene is named only where the DNA matches it firmly. Some rows mark clone size as missing; the rest say once, few, many or name a class of expanded clone.

V gene	D gene	CDR3 length	J gene	clone size	CDR3 DNA	CDR3 protein
TRBV19	TRBD1	15	TRBJ1-6	NA	TGTGCCAGTAGGGGGACAGGGGGGCCTTATTCACCCCTCCACTTT	CASRGTGGPYSPLHF
TRBV2	NA	15	TRBJ1-6	once	TGTGCCAGCAGTGAGTCGGGTTTAGGTAATTCACCCCTCCACTTT	CASSESGLGNSPLHF
TRBV5-1	NA	16	TRBJ1-4	NA	TGCGCCAGCAGCTTGGCAGACTCTGCAACTAATGAAAAACTGTTTTTT	CASSLADSATNEKLFF
TRBV4-3	TRBD2	16	TRBJ2-1	NA	TGCGCCAGCAGCCAAAGACTAGCGGGGGCCTACAATGAGCAGTTCTTC	CASSQRLAGAYNEQFF
TRBV27	NA	13	TRBJ1-2	NA	TGTGCCAGCAGTTTAATGTCGGGGGATGGCTACACCTTC	CASSLMSGDGYTF
TRBV4-1	NA	16	TRBJ1-1	NA	TGCGCCAGCAGCCAAGTCCTCAGGGAAAGATTCACTGAAGCTTTCTTT	CASSQVLRERFTEAFF
TRBV27	NA	17	TRBJ1-2	NA	TGTGCCAGCAGTTTATCCCCGGCGCCAGGCCTTACCGATGGCTACACCTTC	CASSLSPAPGLTDGYTF
TRBV10-3	NA	12	TRBJ1-1	NA	TGTGCCATCACAGACATAAACACTGAAGCTTTCTTT	CAITDINTEAFF
TRBV27	TRBD2	16	TRBJ2-1	NA	TGTGCCAGCAGTAATTCCCCTAGCGGGAGGGGTAATGAGCAGTTCTTC	CASSNSPSGRGNEQFF
TRBV28	TRBD1	16	TRBJ2-7	NA	TGTGCCAGCAGTACTTCCGGGACAGGGGACAGATGGGAGCAGTACTTC	CASSTSGTGDRWEQYF
TRBV6-5	NA	15	TRBJ1-6	NA	TGTGCCAGCAGTTGGGAGTCATCAGATAATTCACCCCTCCACTTT	CASSWESSDNSPLHF
TRBV7-3	NA	13	TRBJ2-7	once	TGTGCCAGCAGCTACGACAGGCACTACGAGCAGTACTTC	CASSYDRHYEQYF
TRBV7-2	NA	12	TRBJ2-5	few	TGTGCCAGCAGTGTGAGCCTAGAGACCCAGTACTTC	CASSVSLETQYF
TRBV18	NA	15	TRBJ2-3	NA	TGTGCCAGCTCACCACTCTTGTCAGGGACAGATACGCAGTATTTT	CASSPLLSGTDTQYF
TRBV7-9	TRBD1	14	TRBJ1-2	NA	TGTGCCAGCAGCTCAGACAGGGCTTCCTATGGCTACACCTTC	CASSSDRASYGYTF
TRBV5-6	TRBD2	15	TRBJ2-1	NA	TGTGCCAGCAGCTTTCTTACGGGAGGGTACAATGAGCAGTTCTTC	CASSFLTGGYNEQFF
TRBV6-2/TRBV6-3	NA	15	TRBJ2-3	NA	TGTGCCAGCAGTTACGCGGTGACCAGCACAGATACGCAGTATTTT	CASSYAVTSTDTQYF
TRBV5-1	TRBD2	15	TRBJ2-1	NA	TGCGCCAGCAGCTGGGGGACTAGCAATCCGAGTGAGCAGTTCTTC	CASSWGTSNPSEQFF
TRBV6-2/TRBV6-3	NA	12	TRBJ2-2	NA	TGTGCCAGCAGCTATCCGAGGGGGGAGCTGTTTTTT	CASSYPRGELFF
TRBV3-1/TRBV3-2	NA	13	TRBJ1-1	NA	TGTGCCAGCAGCCAAGGGAGCAACACTGAAGCTTTCTTT	CASSQGSNTEAFF
TRBV4-3	NA	15	TRBJ1-6	NA	TGCGCCAGCAGCCAAGACAGGGACACTATACTTCAACCCCACTTT	CASSQDRDTILQPHF
TRBV5-1	TRBD2	18	TRBJ2-6	NA	TGCGCCAGCAGCTTGGGACTAGCGGGAGGAACTGGGGCCAACGTCCTGACTTTC	CASSLGLAGGTGANVLTF
TRBV25-1	TRBD2	15	TRBJ2-5	NA	TGTGCCAGCAGTGGGGGAGCGGGAGTAAAGGAGACCCAGTACTTC	CASSGGAGVKETQYF
TRBV7-6	NA	16	TRBJ1-6	NA	TGTGCCAGCAGCTTCGCCCTCGGACAAGATAATTCACCCCTCCACTTT	CASSFALGQDNSPLHF
TRBV28	NA	13	TRBJ2-1	NA	TGTGCCAGCAGTTTACCAGGGATCTATGAGCAGTTCTTC	CASSLPGIYEQFF
TRBV19	TRBD1	15	TRBJ1-1	NA	TGTGCCAGTAGTATAGCGGGGACAGGGAGCACTGAAGCTTTCTTT	CASSIAGTGSTEAFF
TRBV5-4	TRBD1	17	TRBJ1-1	NA	TGTGCCAGCAGCTCCCCGGGACAGGGTCGCCAGAACACTGAAGCTTTCTTT	CASSSPGQGRQNTEAFF
TRBV25-1	TRBD1	13	TRBJ1-1	NA	TGTGCCAGCAGGGAAGACAGGGCCTCGGGAGCTTTCTTT	CASREDRASGAFF
TRBV7-3	NA	12	TRBJ2-1	NA	TGTGCCAGCAGCTTAAATAGATATGAGCAGTTCTTC	CASSLNRYEQFF
TRBV7-2	NA	16	TRBJ2-1	NA	TGTGCCAGCAGGGGGCTGGTGGAGAGAGCCTACAATGAGCAGTTCTTC	CASRGLVERAYNEQFF
TRBV7-9	NA	15	TRBJ2-2	NA	TGTGCCAGCAGCTTAGCGGGGGCTAGCACCGGGGAGCTGTTTTTT	CASSLAGASTGELFF
TRBV4-1	NA	16	TRBJ1-5	NA	TGCGCCAGCAGCCCGGGGCCTGACAGGCCGAATCAGCCCCAGCATTTT	CASSPGPDRPNQPQHF
TRBV5-1	TRBD1	17	TRBJ2-1	NA	TGCGCCAGCAAGGGACAGGGTAAGGAGGGGTCCTACAATGAGCAGTTCTTC	CASKGQGKEGSYNEQFF
TRBV7-9	TRBD2	15	TRBJ2-1	NA	TGTGCCAGCAGCTATGGGGCTAGCGGGTCAAATGAGCAGTTCTTC	CASSYGASGSNEQFF
TRBV5-4	NA	14	TRBJ2-5	NA	TGTGCCAGCAGTGGCGAGGAGGGAGGAGAGACCCAGTACTTC	CASSGEEGGETQYF
TRBV5-5	TRBD1	17	TRBJ2-7	NA	TGTGCCAGCAGCTTTGCCTCACAGGGGTCCTACTCCTACGAGCAGTACTTC	CASSFASQGSYSYEQYF
TRBV7-3	TRBD1	14	TRBJ2-3	NA	TGTGCCAGCAGCTTCGGGGACAGGGGGGATACGCAGTATTTT	CASSFGDRGDTQYF
TRBV6-2/TRBV6-3	NA	12	TRBJ1-5	NA	TGTGCCAGCAGTTACGGGGGGCAGCCCCAGCATTTT	CASSYGGQPQHF
TRBV7-2	NA	14	TRBJ2-4	NA	TGTGCCAGCAGCTTAGGCGGGACGGGAAACATTCAGTACTTC	CASSLGGTGNIQYF
TRBV2	NA	13	TRBJ1-1	NA	TGTGCCAGTCGGCAACAGGGGAACACTGAAGCTTTCTTT	CASRQQGNTEAFF
TRBV5-1	TRBD1	15	TRBJ2-1	medium-sized	TGCGCCAGCAGCTTTCAGGACAGGGTATTGAATGAGCAGTTCTTC	CASSFQDRVLNEQFF
TRBV6-5	NA	15	TRBJ1-1	once	TGTGCCAGCAGTTACGAGGGCAGCATGAACACTGAAGCTTTCTTT	CASSYEGSMNTEAFF
TRBV4-1	TRBD1	17	TRBJ1-6	NA	TGCGCCAGCAGCCAAAAAAAGGGACAGGGGAAGGAAGCACCCCTCCACTTT	CASSQKKGQGKEAPLHF
TRBV6-5	NA	14	TRBJ2-2	NA	TGTGCCAGCAGTTATCGGACAGACACCGGGGAGCTGTTTTTT	CASSYRTDTGELFF
TRBV7-6	TRBD1	15	TRBJ2-2	NA	TGTGCCAGCAGCCGGACAGGGTATAACACCGGGGAGCTGTTTTTT	CASSRTGYNTGELFF
TRBV28	NA	17	TRBJ1-2	NA	TGTGCCAGCAGGTCTTCTAACAGGGTAGTCCCGGGGTATGGCTACACCTTC	CASRSSNRVVPGYGYTF
TRBV11-1	NA	14	TRBJ2-1	NA	TGTGCCAGCAGCTTGCCGCCCCCGCAGTATGAGCAGTTCTTC	CASSLPPPQYEQFF
TRBV5-1	NA	17	TRBJ2-3	NA	TGCGCCAGCAGCTTGGGCGCTAGATTAGCGAACACAGATACGCAGTATTTT	CASSLGARLANTDTQYF